This entry is about one T cell receptor beta chain. This record belongs to a study of cytomegalovirus exposure and HLA in healthy donors. V was trimmed by 1 base and J by 8 bases, leaving 8 bases between them. This CDR3 comprises 11 residues. Per germline, CDR1 GTSNPN and CDR2 SVGIG (reference sequence). The PCR made use of 60 Vbeta and 13 Jbeta primers. Assay: immunoSEQ multiplex PCR; the TCRdb copy retains only in-frame clones and omits some. The table lists around 120,000 clones, 80% of them singletons, with just over 2.5% in the top ten. The TCR comes from a man younger than 40 in good health and CMV-seronegative. Sequences were obtained from PBMCs. J is TRBJ1-2 and V is TRBV30; the D is unclear. CDR3 DNA: TGTGCCTGGAGTGCCCCGGGGGGCTACACCTTC. Its translation is CAWSAPGGYTF.